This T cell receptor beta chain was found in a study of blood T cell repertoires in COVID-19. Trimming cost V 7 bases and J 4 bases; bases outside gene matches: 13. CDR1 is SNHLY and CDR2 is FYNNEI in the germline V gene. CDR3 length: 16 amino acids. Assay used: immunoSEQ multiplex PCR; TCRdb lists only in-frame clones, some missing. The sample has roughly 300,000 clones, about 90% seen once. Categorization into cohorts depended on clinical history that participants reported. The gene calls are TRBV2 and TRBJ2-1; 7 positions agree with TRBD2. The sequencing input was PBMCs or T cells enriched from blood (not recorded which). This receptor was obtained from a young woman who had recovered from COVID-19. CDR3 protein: CASKGGDGGGYNEQFF. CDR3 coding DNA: TGTGCCAGCAAGGGCGGTGACGGGGGAGGGTACAATGAGCAGTTCTTC.